The entry that follows covers one T cell receptor (beta chain) sequence. Its specificity is unknown. This entry belongs to a study of cytomegalovirus exposure and HLA in healthy donors. The study ran its PCR with 60 Vbeta and 13 Jbeta primers. Measured with immunoSEQ multiplex PCR; TCRdb has only the in-frame clones, and not every one. The table includes some 110,000 clones, 77% detected once. Germline V CDR1 and CDR2: SGHRS, YFSETQ. There are 14 residues in the CDR3. Trimming took off 4 bases at V and 4 bases at J, with 14 bases between the two ends. Whole-study results and caveats: In a later analysis, HLA-C alleles had the fewest associated TCRs, DRB1 alleles the most.

This receptor was taken from a middle-aged woman in good health and CMV-seropositive. This sequence joins TRBV5-1 and TRBJ2-5; TRBD1 is a possible D gene (6 bases). Sequencing was performed on PBMCs. The CDR3 nucleotides are TGCGCCAGCAGCGGCCAGGGGCTCCGAGAGACCCAGTACTTC. Protein sequence: CASSGQGLRETQYF.